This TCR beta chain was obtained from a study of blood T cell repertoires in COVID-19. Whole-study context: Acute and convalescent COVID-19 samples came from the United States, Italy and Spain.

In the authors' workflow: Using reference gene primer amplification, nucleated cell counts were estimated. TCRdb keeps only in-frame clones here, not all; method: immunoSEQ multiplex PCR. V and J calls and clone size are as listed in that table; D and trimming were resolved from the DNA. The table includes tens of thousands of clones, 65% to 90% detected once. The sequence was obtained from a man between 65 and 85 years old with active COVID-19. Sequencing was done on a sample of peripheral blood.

CDR3 protein: CASSQGGFSGYTF. The CDR3 DNA is TGCGCCAGCAGCCAAGGGGGCTTTAGCGGCTACACCTTC. V and J are TRBV4-1 and TRBJ1-2; D is perhaps TRBD1 (5 bases). Trimming pared 1 base from V and 8 bases from J, leaving 11 bases between. This CDR3 has 13 amino acids. In germline, CDR1 is MGHRA, CDR2 YSYEKL.